The 27 T cell receptor beta chains given below trace back to one sample, sequenced in a study of OX40 agonist ivuxolimab in advanced cancers. Clones were sequenced by immunoSEQ multiplex PCR, and TCRdb holds only the in-frame ones, with some missing. The sample carries fewer than 85,000 clones, approximately 80% recorded once. This specimen consisted of CD4+ or CD8+ T cells sorted from blood, obtained in a trial of the OX40 agonist ivuxolimab. The receptors derive from an adult with an advanced solid tumor such as melanoma, head and neck, liver or kidney cancer.

This rearrangement joins TRBV2 to TRBJ2-7; D is possibly TRBD1 (6 bases). Germline values: CDR1 SNHLY, CDR2 FYNNEI. The V end was cut by 10 bases, the J end by 5 bases, with 24 bases between. This CDR3 is built from 15 residues. This chain's CDR3 is CATTPRKQGTHEQYF. The CDR3 nucleotides read TGTGCCACCACCCCCCGAAAACAGGGTACCCACGAGCAGTACTTC.

The chain couples TRBV6-1 to TRBJ2-5; no reliable D call. The CDR3 has 12 residues. Per germline, CDR1 MNHNS and CDR2 SASEGT. V was cut by 2 bases and J by 0 bases, with 1 base left in between. The CDR3 nucleotides read TGTGCCAGCAGTGAAAACCAAGAGACCCAGTACTTC. Its protein is CASSENQETQYF.

The chain links TRBV6-4 to TRBJ2-1; perhaps TRBD2 as D (7 bases). The length of the CDR3 is 14 residues. V lost 5 bases to trimming and J lost 6 bases, with 14 bases between them. Germline-derived CDR1 and CDR2 are MRHNA and SNTAGT. The CDR3 sequence is CASSLGGAVNEQFF. DNA for the CDR3: TGTGCCAGCAGTCTAGGGGGGGCGGTCAATGAGCAGTTCTTC.

In this sample, this clone turned up once. V and J are TRBV7-9 and TRBJ1-6; perhaps TRBD1 as D (6 bases). The length of the CDR3 is 15 residues. The germline gives CDR1 SEHNR, CDR2 FQNEAQ (reference sequence). The V and J ends lost 2 bases and 6 bases respectively, with 11 bases between them. The CDR3 is CASSLSTGTNSPLHF. The CDR3 DNA reads as TGTGCCAGCAGCTTAAGCACAGGGACTAATTCACCCCTCCACTTT.

This clone has only one observation. The genes are TRBV7-6 and TRBJ1-1; D possibly corresponds to TRBD1 (5 bases). Germline CDR1 reads SGHVS; CDR2 reads FNYEAQ. The CDR3 extends over 14 amino acids. The germline V and J ends were trimmed by 1 base and 3 bases, with 9 bases remaining between them. CDR3 sequence reads: CASSLVGVDTEAFF. The CDR3 DNA is TGTGCCAGCAGCTTAGTAGGGGTTGACACTGAAGCTTTCTTT. Full variable domain (rest looked up from reference TRBV7-6 and TRBJ1-1): GAGVSQSPRYKVTKRGQDVALRCDPISGHVSLYWYRQALGQGPEFLTYFNYEAQQDKSGLPNDRFSAERPEGSISTLTIQRTEQRDSAMYRCASSLVGVDTEAFFGQGTRLTVV.

V is TRBV27 and J is TRBJ2-7; D is perhaps TRBD2 (5 bases). Between the trimmed V and J ends, which lost 2 bases and 3 bases, there was a span of 11 bases. CDR1 and CDR2 from the germline V gene are MNHEY and SMNVEV (reference sequence). CDR3 length equals 14 residues. The CDR3 region is CASSLAGRDYEQYF. CDR3 bases: TGTGCCAGCAGTTTAGCGGGTAGGGACTACGAGCAGTACTTC.

The chain links TRBV27 to TRBJ2-3; a weak D match, TRBD2 (5 bases). V was trimmed by 4 bases and J by 0 bases, leaving 8 bases between them. Per germline, CDR1 MNHEY and CDR2 SMNVEV (reference sequence). This CDR3 region has 14 residues. CDR3 loop: CASSWRKSTDTQYF. CDR3 coding DNA: TGTGCCAGCAGTTGGAGGAAAAGCACAGATACGCAGTATTTT.

The V gene is TRBV5-5, the J gene TRBJ1-2; no clear D. Trimming removed 0 bases at V and 4 bases at J, with 10 bases between. The CDR3 covers 14 residues. Germline CDR1 SGHKS, CDR2 YYEKEE (reference sequence). CDR3 protein: CASSLAVSLYGYTF. The DNA of the CDR3 is TGTGCCAGCAGCTTGGCGGTCTCTCTCTATGGCTACACCTTC.

The chain recombines TRBV2 with TRBJ1-2; D gene uncertain. CDR1 SNHLY and CDR2 FYNNEI come from the germline V gene. The length of the CDR3 is 15 residues. The ends were cut back, 6 bases at V and 1 base at J, with 15 bases in the middle. The CDR3 DNA reads TGTGCCAGCAGATACAACCTGGGAGATAACTATGGCTACACCTTC. Translating it yields CASRYNLGDNYGYTF.

V usage is TRBV4-1 and J usage is TRBJ2-1; D perhaps matches TRBD2 (6 bases). The CDR3 is 14 residues long. The V and J ends lost 4 bases and 8 bases respectively, with 15 bases between them. CDR1 MGHRA and CDR2 YSYEKL come from the germline V gene. CDR3 protein: CASSLADGEDEQFF. The CDR3 nucleotides read TGCGCCAGCAGCCTAGCCGACGGGGAGGATGAGCAGTTCTTC.

CDR3 nucleotides: TGTGCCAGCAGCCAAGCAGAGACCCAGTACTTC. The encoded protein is CASSQAETQYF. The V gene is TRBV4-2, the J gene TRBJ2-5; D ambiguous. Trimming removed 1 base from V and 4 bases from J, with 1 base in between. This CDR3 is built from 11 residues. Germline CDR1 LGHNA, CDR2 YNFKEQ.

This clone was seen only once. The chain carries TRBV10-2 and TRBJ1-5, with a tentative D call TRBD1 (5 bases). The CDR3 length is 12 residues. In germline, CDR1 is WSHSY, CDR2 SAAADI. V dropped 3 bases and J dropped 7 bases, with 7 bases sitting between them. CDR3 loop: CASSERQQPQHF. CDR3 DNA: TGCGCCAGCAGTGAACGACAGCAGCCCCAGCATTTT.

This clone came up a few times. This sample includes further DNA sequences coding for the same CDR3. The CDR3 DNA reads TGCAGCGTTGACGAGGGCGGCACAGATACGCAGTATTTT. Translation: CSVDEGGTDTQYF. The V call is TRBV29-1, the J call TRBJ2-3; D might be TRBD2 (5 bases). In germline, CDR1 is SQVTM, CDR2 ANQGSEA. CDR3 length: 13 amino acids. Trimming removed 3 bases from V and 1 base from J, with 8 bases in between.

The genes are TRBV9 and TRBJ2-5; 11 bases line up with TRBD2. The DNA end favors TRBJ2-7, so the J call may be wrong. Per germline, CDR1 SGDLS and CDR2 YYNGEE. The CDR3 totals 15 residues. Written as DNA, the CDR3 is TGTGCCAGCAGCGTGGAACCTAGCGGGAGGTACGAGCAGTACTTC. This translates into CASSVEPSGRYEQYF.

CDR3 loop: CASSKGQGTTGELFF. Written as DNA, the CDR3 is TGTGCCAGCAGCAAGGGACAGGGGACCACCGGGGAGCTGTTTTTT. V usage is TRBV7-3 and J usage is TRBJ2-2; 10 bases are shared with TRBD1. V was clipped by 5 bases and J by 4 bases; unmatched bases: 4. Germline-derived CDR1 and CDR2 are SGHTA and FQGTGA. The length of the CDR3 is 15 residues.

This clone has a handful of counts. V usage is TRBV12-5 and J usage is TRBJ1-2, with D possibly matching TRBD1 (5 bases). Per germline, CDR1 LGHNT and CDR2 FRNRAP. Trimming took 1 base from V and 14 from J, leaving 17 bases between them. The CDR3 totals 13 residues. The CDR3 DNA follows: TGTGCTAGTGGTTTGGGGTATCTGAGGGGCCTTACCTTC. Residues: CASGLGYLRGLTF.

This chain joins TRBV11-3 and TRBJ2-1, with a possible D match to TRBD1 (6 bases). This CDR3 has 17 residues. Trimming took 1 base from V and 6 from J, leaving 19 bases between them. The germline V gene encodes CDR1 SGHNT and CDR2 YENEEA. CDR3 amino acids: CASSLGSRGEGGNEQFF. DNA of the CDR3: TGTGCCAGCAGCTTAGGGAGCAGGGGAGAAGGTGGCAATGAGCAGTTCTTC.

The rearrangement uses TRBV5-6 and TRBJ2-3; the D call may be TRBD1 or TRBD2 (6 bases each). The CDR3 runs 12 residues. Trimming pared 3 bases from V and 6 bases from J, leaving 8 bases between. Germline CDR1 SGHDT, CDR2 YYEEEE. The chain's CDR3 is CASSWRGDTQYF. CDR3 DNA sequence: TGTGCCAGCAGCTGGAGGGGGGATACGCAGTATTTT.

The V gene is TRBV19, the J gene TRBJ1-6; D is ambiguous. V lost 3 bases and J 6 bases, leaving 9 bases between the germline ends. Germline CDR1 is LNHDA and CDR2 is SQIVND (reference sequence). The CDR3 is 14 amino acids. CDR3 DNA sequence: TGTGCCAGTAGTATCCTCTGGCCTAATTCACCCCTCCACTTT. Protein sequence: CASSILWPNSPLHF.

This chain links TRBV30 with TRBJ2-7; tentatively, D is TRBD1 or TRBD2 (6 bases each). V lost 0 bases, J lost 0 bases, and 12 bases lay in between. The CDR3 spans 15 residues. CDR1 and CDR2 (germline): GTSNPN, SVGIG (reference sequence). DNA of the CDR3: TGTGCCTGGAGTGTAGGGGGGCTAGCCTCCTACGAGCAGTACTTC. Translation gives CAWSVGGLASYEQYF.

The rearrangement uses TRBV16 and TRBJ2-7; 8 positions match TRBD1. This CDR3 is built from 14 residues. Germline CDR1 and CDR2: KGHSY and FQNENV. V trimming: 7 bases; J trimming: 5 bases; junction bases outside the gene matches: 10. In nucleotides, the CDR3 is TGTGCCAGCACTCCGACAGGGGTACTCAACGAGCAGTACTTC. Protein product: CASTPTGVLNEQYF. Combining the CDR3 with reference TRBV16 and TRBJ2-7 gives the whole variable domain GEEVAQTPKHLVRGEGQKAKLYCAPIKGHSYVFWYQQVLKNEFKFLISFQNENVFDETGMPKERFSAKCLPNSPCSLEIQATKLEDSAVYFCASTPTGVLNEQYFGPGTRLTVT.

This clone was counted at least ten times. J is TRBJ2-2 and V is TRBV7-9; D uncertain. Germline-derived CDR1 and CDR2 are SEHNR and FQNEAQ (reference sequence). This CDR3 region has 12 residues. Trimming removed 2 bases at V and 8 bases at J, with 6 bases between. CDR3 in amino acids: CASSLSGGELFF. The CDR3 DNA reads as TGTGCCAGCAGCTTATCCGGTGGGGAGCTGTTTTTT.

The rearrangement uses TRBV7-6 and TRBJ2-3, with TRBD1 matching 7 bases. CDR1 SGHVS and CDR2 FNYEAQ come from the germline V gene. Unmatched junction bases numbered 16, after V lost 1 base and J lost 6 bases. The CDR3 has 18 amino acids. The CDR3 region is CASSLESGDRAFQDTQYF. The CDR3 DNA reads TGTGCCAGCAGCTTAGAGAGTGGCGACAGGGCGTTTCAGGATACGCAGTATTTT.

Only a few counts were recorded for this clone. The chain carries TRBV28 and TRBJ1-2, with 9 bases that match TRBD1. The CDR3 totals 13 residues. Unmatched junction bases numbered 8, after V lost 7 bases and J lost 8 bases. Per germline, CDR1 MDHEN and CDR2 SYDVKM. The CDR3 loop is CASTADRGGGYTF. DNA of the CDR3: TGTGCCAGCACTGCGGACAGGGGTGGGGGCTACACCTTC.

The chain employs TRBV5-1 and TRBJ2-3; no reliable D call. CDR1 is SGHRS and CDR2 is YFSETQ in the germline V gene. There are 14 residues in the CDR3. V gave up 2 bases and J gave up 3 bases, with 10 bases separating them. DNA of the CDR3: TGCGCCAGCAGCTTTCAGGCGGAAACAGATACGCAGTATTTT. This translates into CASSFQAETDTQYF.

This sequence joins TRBV5-1 and TRBJ1-2; perhaps TRBD1 as D (5 bases). V lost 1 base to trimming and J lost 7 bases, with 11 bases between them. There are 13 residues in the CDR3. Germline CDR1 and CDR2: SGHRS and YFSETQ. The CDR3 loop is CASSLPRDGGYTF. In nucleotides, the CDR3 is TGCGCCAGCAGCTTGCCCAGGGATGGTGGCTACACCTTC.

V is TRBV10-3 and J is TRBJ1-2; D remains ambiguous. The V end lost 1 base, the J end lost 6 bases, and 6 bases lay between the germline ends. There are 12 residues in the CDR3. Per germline, CDR1 ENHRY and CDR2 SYGVKD. CDR3 DNA: TGTGCCATCAGTGAGTTAGAGGATGGCTACACCTTC. This encodes CAISELEDGYTF.